This is a list of T cell receptor beta chains from one sample in a study of blood T cell repertoires in COVID-19. Profiling relied on immunoSEQ multiplex PCR, and the TCRdb table lists in-frame clones only, not all of them. The data hold roughly 220,000 clones, with roughly 80% observed a single time. Source material: peripheral blood. Receptors originate from a woman in her 70s with acute or convalescent COVID-19. Each CDR3 is given with its conserved first and last residue. Fields, in order: J gene, clone size, V gene, D gene, CDR3 DNA, CDR3 protein. A D gene is named only where the DNA matches it firmly. Rows give clone size only sometimes, using once, few, many, or a class for an expanded clone.

j_gene: TRBJ2-1
abundance: .
v_gene: TRBV2
d_gene: TRBD2
CDR3nt: TGTGCCAGCATTCCCCAGCGGGATTACAATGAGCAGTTCTTC
CDR3aa: CASIPQRDYNEQFF

j_gene: TRBJ1-2
abundance: .
v_gene: TRBV5-4
d_gene: TRBD1
CDR3nt: TGTGCCAGCAGCAAGACAGGGGACTATGGCTACACCTTC
CDR3aa: CASSKTGDYGYTF

j_gene: TRBJ1-1
abundance: once
v_gene: TRBV5-1
d_gene: .
CDR3nt: TGCGCCAGCAGTGACGGGGGGAACACTGAAGCTTTCTTT
CDR3aa: CASSDGGNTEAFF

j_gene: TRBJ2-7
abundance: .
v_gene: TRBV28
d_gene: TRBD1
CDR3nt: TGTGCCAGCAGTTTATCAGGGGGCATATACGAGCAGTACTTC
CDR3aa: CASSLSGGIYEQYF

j_gene: TRBJ1-5
abundance: .
v_gene: TRBV7-9
d_gene: TRBD1
CDR3nt: TGTGCCAGCAGCTTAGGGCAGGGGGTAGAAGGCAATCAGCCCCAGCATTTT
CDR3aa: CASSLGQGVEGNQPQHF

j_gene: TRBJ2-2
abundance: .
v_gene: TRBV2
d_gene: TRBD2
CDR3nt: TGTGCCAGCAAAGCTAGCGGGAACACCGGGGAGCTGTTTTTT
CDR3aa: CASKASGNTGELFF

j_gene: TRBJ2-2
abundance: .
v_gene: TRBV2
d_gene: TRBD2
CDR3nt: TGTGCCAGCAGTCGCCCAGCGGGAGGCACCGGGGAGCTGTTTTTT
CDR3aa: CASSRPAGGTGELFF

j_gene: TRBJ1-4
abundance: .
v_gene: TRBV9
d_gene: TRBD1
CDR3nt: TGTGCCAGCAGCTCACGACAGGGTGGGAATGAAAAACTGTTTTTT
CDR3aa: CASSSRQGGNEKLFF

j_gene: TRBJ1-4
abundance: .
v_gene: TRBV10-2
d_gene: TRBD1
CDR3nt: TGCGCCAGCAGTCCGGACAGGAACAATGAAAAACTGTTTTTT
CDR3aa: CASSPDRNNEKLFF

j_gene: TRBJ1-6
abundance: few
v_gene: TRBV7-2
d_gene: TRBD1
CDR3nt: TGTGCCAGCAGCTTATGGACAGGGGGATTAAATTCACCCCTCCACTTT
CDR3aa: CASSLWTGGLNSPLHF